This T cell receptor beta chain is from a study of blood T cell repertoires in COVID-19. Study context: Samples representing acute and convalescent COVID-19 were sourced from the United States, Italy and Spain. The analysed material was cDNA or gDNA that came from T cells, B-cell-depleted T cells, or PBMCs.

The trim removed 4 bases at V and 3 bases at J, leaving 8 bases unmatched. CDR3 length: 17 residues. Germline CDR1 SGHRS, CDR2 YFSETQ. Original handling: Amplification with reference gene primers provided the estimates of nucleated cell counts. Using immunoSEQ multiplex PCR, the repertoire was profiled, and TCRdb retains in-frame clones only, with some absent. Clonal size and the V and J genes are those of that table, whereas D and trimming came from the DNA. The sample has some 130,000 clones, 70% to 80% seen once. This clone was recorded a few times. The sample taken for sequencing was peripheral blood. This receptor was identified in a man between 60 and 70 years old who had recovered from COVID-19. This chain joins TRBV5-1 and TRBJ2-1, with TRBD2 matching over 12 bases. This CDR3 reads CASSPGTSGSFYNEQFF. CDR3 nucleotide sequence: TGCGCCAGCAGCCCAGGGACTAGCGGGTCCTTCTACAATGAGCAGTTCTTC.